This T cell receptor (beta chain) was sequenced for a study of T cell responses to AZD1222 COVID-19 vaccine. A remark on this clone: The target antigen is unknown.

Study-wide results and limits: Nearly half of spike-specific TCRs reportedly go after variant regions that carry no mutations. Two AZD1222 doses significantly raised spike-specific TCR breadth and depth over controls. There were mostly white British donors and more females than males, and clonal diversity was possibly underestimated.

Generated by immunoSEQ multiplex PCR, the TCRdb table keeps only in-frame clones and is missing some. The sample lists around 140,000 clones, roughly 92% occurring once. The V end lost 3 bases, the J end lost 2 bases, and 16 bases lay between the germline ends. The V gene's germline CDR1 is MGHRA and CDR2 YSYEKL. The CDR3 sequence is 16 residues long. This TCR came from an adult in good health. The sample in question was peripheral blood, obtained on day 0 of AZD1222 vaccination. The chain employs TRBV4-1 and TRBJ1-1; possibly TRBD1 for D (6 bases). The CDR3 sequence: CASSHPRGQLNTEAFF. The CDR3 coding sequence is TGCGCCAGCAGCCATCCGCGAGGACAGCTAAACACTGAAGCTTTCTTT.